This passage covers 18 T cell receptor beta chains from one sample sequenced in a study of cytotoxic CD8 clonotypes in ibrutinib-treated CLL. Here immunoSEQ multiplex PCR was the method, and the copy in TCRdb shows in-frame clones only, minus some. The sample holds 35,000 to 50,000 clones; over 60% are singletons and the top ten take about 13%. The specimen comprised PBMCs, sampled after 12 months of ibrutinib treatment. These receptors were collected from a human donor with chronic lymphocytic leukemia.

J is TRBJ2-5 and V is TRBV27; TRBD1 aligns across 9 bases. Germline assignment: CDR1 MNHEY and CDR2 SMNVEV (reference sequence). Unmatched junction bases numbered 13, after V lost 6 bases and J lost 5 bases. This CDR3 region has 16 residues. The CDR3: CASRTSAGTGRETQYF. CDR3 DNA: TGTGCCAGCAGAACTAGCGCCGGGACAGGGCGCGAGACCCAGTACTTC.

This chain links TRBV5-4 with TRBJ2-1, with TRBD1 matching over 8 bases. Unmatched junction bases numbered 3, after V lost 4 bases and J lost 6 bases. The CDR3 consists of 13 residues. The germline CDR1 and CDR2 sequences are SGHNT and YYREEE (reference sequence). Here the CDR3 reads CASSIDRGNEQFF. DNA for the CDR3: TGTGCCAGCAGCATCGACAGGGGCAATGAGCAGTTCTTC.

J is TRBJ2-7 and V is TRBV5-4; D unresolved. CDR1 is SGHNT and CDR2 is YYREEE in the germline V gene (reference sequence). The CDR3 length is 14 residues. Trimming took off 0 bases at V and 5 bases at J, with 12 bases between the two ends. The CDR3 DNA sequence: TGTGCCAGCAGCTTGGCCGCGCAGGACCACGAGCAGTACTTC. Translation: CASSLAAQDHEQYF.

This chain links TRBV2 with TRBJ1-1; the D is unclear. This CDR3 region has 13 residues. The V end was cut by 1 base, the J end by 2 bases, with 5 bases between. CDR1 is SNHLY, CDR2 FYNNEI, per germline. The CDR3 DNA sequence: TGTGCCAGCAGTGAAGGACCTAACACTGAAGCTTTCTTT. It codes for CASSEGPNTEAFF.

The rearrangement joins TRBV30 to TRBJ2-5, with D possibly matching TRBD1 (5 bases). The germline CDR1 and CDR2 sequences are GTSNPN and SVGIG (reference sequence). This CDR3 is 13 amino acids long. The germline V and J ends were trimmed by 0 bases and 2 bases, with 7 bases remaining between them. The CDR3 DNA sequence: TGTGCCTGGAGTGTGGGGCGACAAGAGACCCAGTACTTC. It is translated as CAWSVGRQETQYF.

In nucleotides, the CDR3 is TGTGCCAGCAGCTCCGGGACTAGAACCACAGATACGCAGTATTTT. This encodes CASSSGTRTTDTQYF. The rearrangement links TRBV7-6 to TRBJ2-3; 8 positions match TRBD2. The germline V gene encodes CDR1 SGHVS and CDR2 FNYEAQ. This CDR3 contains 15 residues. V was pared by 4 bases and J by 2 bases, with 5 bases of the junction left unmatched.

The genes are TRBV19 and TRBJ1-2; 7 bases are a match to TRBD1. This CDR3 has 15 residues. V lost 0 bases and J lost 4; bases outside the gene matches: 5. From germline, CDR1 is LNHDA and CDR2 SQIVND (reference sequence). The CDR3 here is CASSIEQGQAYGYTF. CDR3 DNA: TGTGCCAGTAGTATAGAACAGGGGCAGGCCTATGGCTACACCTTC.

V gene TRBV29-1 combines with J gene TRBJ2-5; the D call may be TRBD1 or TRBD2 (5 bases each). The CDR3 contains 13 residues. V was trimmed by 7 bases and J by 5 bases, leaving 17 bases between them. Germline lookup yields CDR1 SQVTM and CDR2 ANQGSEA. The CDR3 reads CSGRGFGAETQYF. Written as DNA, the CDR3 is TGCAGCGGCCGCGGGTTCGGGGCGGAGACCCAGTACTTC.

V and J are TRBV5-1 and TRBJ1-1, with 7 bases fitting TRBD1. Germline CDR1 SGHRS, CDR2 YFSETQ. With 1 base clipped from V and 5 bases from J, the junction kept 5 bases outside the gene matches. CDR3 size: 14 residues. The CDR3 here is CASSLYRGKTEAFF. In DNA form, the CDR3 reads TGCGCCAGCAGCTTGTACAGGGGTAAGACTGAAGCTTTCTTT. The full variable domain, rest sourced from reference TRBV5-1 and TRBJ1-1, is KAGVTQTPRYLIKTRGQQVTLSCSPISGHRSVSWYQQTPGQGLQFLFEYFSETQRNKGNFPGRFSGRQFSNSRSEMNVSTLELGDSALYLCASSLYRGKTEAFFGQGTRLTVV.

Written as DNA, the CDR3 is TGTGCCAGCAGACAGGGTAAGGATCAGCCCCAGCATTTT. As protein: CASRQGKDQPQHF. This chain links TRBV25-1 with TRBJ1-5; D is perhaps TRBD1 (6 bases). Germline V gene data show CDR1 as MGHDK and CDR2 as SYGVNS. V gave up 6 bases and J gave up 5 bases, with 11 bases separating them. This CDR3 has 13 residues.

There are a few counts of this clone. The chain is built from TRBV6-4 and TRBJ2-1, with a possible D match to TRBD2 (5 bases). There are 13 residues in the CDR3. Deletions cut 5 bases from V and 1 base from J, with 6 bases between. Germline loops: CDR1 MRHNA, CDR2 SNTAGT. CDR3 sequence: CASSPGSYNEQFF. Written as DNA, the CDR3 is TGTGCCAGCAGTCCGGGGTCCTACAATGAGCAGTTCTTC.

The CDR3 spells CASSQPDRVVNEQFF. CDR3 sequence (DNA): TGCGCCAGCAGCCAACCCGACAGGGTAGTCAATGAGCAGTTCTTC. V is TRBV4-3 and J is TRBJ2-1, with 7 bases lining up with TRBD1. The CDR3 extends over 15 amino acids. The germline CDR1 and CDR2 sequences are LGHNA and YSLEER. V dropped 2 bases and J dropped 6; count of bases not matched to a gene: 7.

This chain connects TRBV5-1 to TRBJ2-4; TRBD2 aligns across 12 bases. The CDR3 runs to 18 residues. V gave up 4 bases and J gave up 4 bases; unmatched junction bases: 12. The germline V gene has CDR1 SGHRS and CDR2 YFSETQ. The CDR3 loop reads CASSPGLAGLLGKNIQYF. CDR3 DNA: TGCGCCAGCAGCCCGGGACTAGCGGGCCTCCTAGGAAAAAACATTCAGTACTTC.

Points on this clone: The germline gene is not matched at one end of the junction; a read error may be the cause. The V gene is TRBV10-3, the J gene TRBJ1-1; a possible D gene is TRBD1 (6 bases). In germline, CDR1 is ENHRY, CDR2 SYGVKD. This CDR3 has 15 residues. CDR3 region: CAISKSRDMNTEAFF. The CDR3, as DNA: TGTGCCATCAGTAAGTCGCGGGACATGAACACTGAAGCTTTCTTT.

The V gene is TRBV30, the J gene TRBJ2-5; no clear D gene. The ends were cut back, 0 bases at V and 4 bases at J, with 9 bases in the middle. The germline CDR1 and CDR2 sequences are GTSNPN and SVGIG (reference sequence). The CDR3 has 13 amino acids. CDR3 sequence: CAWSVRTRETQYF. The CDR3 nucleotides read TGTGCCTGGAGTGTCCGGACGCGAGAGACCCAGTACTTC.

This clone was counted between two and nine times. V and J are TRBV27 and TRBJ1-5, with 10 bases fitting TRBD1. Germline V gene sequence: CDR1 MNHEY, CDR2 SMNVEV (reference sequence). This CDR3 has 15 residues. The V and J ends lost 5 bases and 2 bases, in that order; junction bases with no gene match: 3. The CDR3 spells CASSLGTGGNQPQHF. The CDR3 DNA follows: TGTGCCAGCAGTCTAGGGACAGGGGGCAATCAGCCCCAGCATTTT.

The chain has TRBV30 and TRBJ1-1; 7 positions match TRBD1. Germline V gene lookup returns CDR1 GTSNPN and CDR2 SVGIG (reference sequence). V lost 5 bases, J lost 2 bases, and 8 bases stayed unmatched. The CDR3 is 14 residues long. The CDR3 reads CAWLRDSLNTEAFF. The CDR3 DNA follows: TGTGCCTGGCTAAGGGACAGTTTAAACACTGAAGCTTTCTTT. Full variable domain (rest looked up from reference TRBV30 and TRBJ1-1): SQTIHQWPATLVQPVGSPLSLECTVEGTSNPNLYWYRQAAGRGLQLLFYSVGIGQISSEVPQNLSASRPQDRQFILSSKKLLLSDSGFYLCAWLRDSLNTEAFFGQGTRLTVV.

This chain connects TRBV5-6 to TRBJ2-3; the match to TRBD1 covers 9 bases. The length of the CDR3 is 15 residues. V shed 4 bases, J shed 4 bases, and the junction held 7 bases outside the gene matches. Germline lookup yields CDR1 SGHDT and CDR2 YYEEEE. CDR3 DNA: TGTGCCAGCAGCGTGACAGGGGGAGTCCCAGATACGCAGTATTTT. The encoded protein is CASSVTGGVPDTQYF.